A single sample gave rise to the 10 T cell receptor beta chains below, sequenced in a study of cytomegalovirus exposure and HLA in healthy donors. PCR was performed using 60 Vbeta and 13 Jbeta primers. Assay: immunoSEQ multiplex PCR; the TCRdb copy retains only in-frame clones and omits some. The sample holds some 160,000 clones, approximately 85% seen once. Sequencing was performed on PBMCs. The receptors derive from a young man in good health and CMV-seropositive.

This rearrangement joins TRBV7-9 to TRBJ2-3, with 12 nucleotides matching TRBD2. CDR3 length: 15 residues. The V gene's germline CDR1 is SEHNR and CDR2 FQNEAQ (reference sequence). V was pared by 6 bases and J by 7 bases, with 8 bases of the junction left unmatched. CDR3 region: CASSPGLAGLNTQYF. Written as DNA, the CDR3 is TGTGCCAGCAGTCCAGGACTAGCGGGATTAAATACGCAGTATTTT.

This chain links TRBV7-3 with TRBJ2-1, with no clear D. Germline CDR1 SGHTA, CDR2 FQGTGA. The length of the CDR3 is 12 residues. V gave up 5 bases and J gave up 5 bases, with 7 bases separating them. CDR3 sequence reads: CASSQSNNEQFF. CDR3 bases: TGTGCCAGCAGCCAAAGCAACAATGAGCAGTTCTTC.

J is TRBJ1-1 and V is TRBV11-1; 8 positions match TRBD1. This CDR3 has 15 residues. Germline V gene lookup returns CDR1 SGHAT and CDR2 FQDESV (reference sequence). The ends lost 3 bases at V and 1 base at J; junction bases unmatched: 4. CDR3 bases: TGTGCCAGCAGCTTTAACAGGGGGGCGAACACTGAAGCTTTCTTT. The encoded protein is CASSFNRGANTEAFF.

This clone showed up just once. The genes are TRBV6-5 and TRBJ2-4; D uncertain. CDR1 and CDR2 (germline): MNHEY, SVGAGI. There are 14 residues in the CDR3. V was clipped by 0 bases and J by 0 bases, with 3 bases between them. As DNA, the CDR3 is TGTGCCAGCAGTTACTCTATAGCCAAAAACATTCAGTACTTC. It translates to CASSYSIAKNIQYF.

J is TRBJ2-2 and V is TRBV9; TRBD2 might be the D (5 bases). This CDR3 has 14 amino acids. Germline values: CDR1 SGDLS, CDR2 YYNGEE. Trimming removed 3 bases from V and 6 bases from J, with 12 bases in between. CDR3 coding DNA: TGTGCCAGCAGCGACGGGGATTGGGCCGGGGAGCTGTTTTTT. Protein: CASSDGDWAGELFF. The full variable domain, completed using reference TRBV9 and TRBJ2-2, is DSGVTQTPKHLITATGQRVTLRCSPRSGDLSVYWYQQSLDQGLQFLIQYYNGEERAKGNILERFSAQQFPDLHSELNLSSLELGDSALYFCASSDGDWAGELFFGEGSRLTVL.

This chain uses TRBV28 with TRBJ2-1; 8 positions match TRBD2. Germline V gene sequence: CDR1 MDHEN, CDR2 SYDVKM. V shed 8 bases and J 7 bases; nucleotides not matched to a gene: 13. The CDR3 loop spans 15 amino acids. The CDR3 is CASPPSGSSRNEQFF. The CDR3 DNA follows: TGTGCCAGCCCCCCGAGCGGGAGCTCTCGGAATGAGCAGTTCTTC.

This chain's CDR3 is CASSGSGTGGGGYTF. The DNA for the CDR3 is TGTGCCAGCAGCGGGTCCGGGACAGGGGGCGGGGGCTACACCTTC. The chain carries TRBV5-5 and TRBJ1-2, with 12 bases aligning to TRBD1. V lost 4 bases and J lost 8; bases outside the gene matches: 9. Germline assignment: CDR1 SGHKS and CDR2 YYEKEE (reference sequence). This CDR3 spans 15 amino acids.

This chain joins TRBV19 and TRBJ1-5; 7 bases align to TRBD1. Germline V lookup: CDR1 LNHDA, CDR2 SQIVND (reference sequence). After removal of 5 bases from V and 3 bases from J, the junction contained 13 bases not matched to a gene. CDR3 length: 17 residues. CDR3 amino acids: CASSFRRGGKVNQPQHF. In nucleotides, the CDR3 is TGTGCCAGTAGTTTTCGGCGAGGGGGCAAGGTCAATCAGCCCCAGCATTTT.

V is TRBV27 and J is TRBJ2-3; TRBD2 agrees at 13 bases. The CDR3 runs to 12 residues. Germline lookup yields CDR1 MNHEY and CDR2 SMNVEV (reference sequence). V lost 6 bases and J lost 13; bases outside the gene matches: 4. The CDR3 protein is CASRQGLAGEYF. The CDR3 DNA is TGTGCCAGCAGACAAGGACTAGCGGGGGAGTATTTT.

This chain connects TRBV7-6 to TRBJ2-5; tentatively, D is TRBD2 (5 bases). CDR1 is SGHVS and CDR2 is FNYEAQ in the germline V gene. The CDR3 contains 12 residues. Deletions cut 1 base from V and 6 bases from J, with 6 bases between. This CDR3 is CASSLGGKTQYF. The CDR3 DNA follows: TGTGCCAGCAGCTTAGGAGGGAAGACCCAGTACTTC.